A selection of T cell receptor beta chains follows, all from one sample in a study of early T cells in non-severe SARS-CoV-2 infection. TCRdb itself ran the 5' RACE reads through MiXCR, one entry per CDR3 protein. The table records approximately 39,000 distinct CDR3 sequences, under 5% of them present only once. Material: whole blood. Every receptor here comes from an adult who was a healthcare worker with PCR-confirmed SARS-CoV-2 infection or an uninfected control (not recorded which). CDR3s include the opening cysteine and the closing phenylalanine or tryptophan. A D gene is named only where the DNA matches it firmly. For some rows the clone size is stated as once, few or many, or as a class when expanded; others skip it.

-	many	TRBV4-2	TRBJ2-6	TGTGCCAGCAGCCAAGAAACCGGGGCCAACGTCCTGACTTTC	CASSQETGANVLTF
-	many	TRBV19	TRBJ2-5	TGTGCCAGTAGTACGACAGGCCGGCAGACCCAGTACTTC	CASSTTGRQTQYF
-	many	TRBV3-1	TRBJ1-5	TGTGCCAGCAGCCAGGGTACGAACAATCAGCCCCAGCATTTT	CASSQGTNNQPQHF
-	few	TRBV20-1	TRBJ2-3	TGCAGTGGCGTCCGAGAGACAGATACGCAGTATTTT	CSGVRETDTQYF
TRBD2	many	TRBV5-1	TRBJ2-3	TGCGCCAGCAGGGGACTAGCCAGCACAGATACGCAGTATTTT	CASRGLASTDTQYF
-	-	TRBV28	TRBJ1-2	TGTGCCAGCTTGGACGGGGCTAACTATGGCTACACCTTC	CASLDGANYGYTF
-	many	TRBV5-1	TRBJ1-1	TGCGCCAGCAGCTCCTTTGGCGAAGCTTTCTTT	CASSSFGEAFF
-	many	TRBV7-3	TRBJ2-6	TGTGCCAGCAGCTCCTTCTCTGGGGCCAACGTCCTGACTTTC	CASSSFSGANVLTF
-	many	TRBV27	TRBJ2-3	TGTGCCAGCAGTTCCGGACCAGGGCAGTATTTT	CASSSGPGQYF
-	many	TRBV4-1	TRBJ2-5	TGCGCCAGCAGCCAAGCCCGTGGAGAGACCCAGTACTTC	CASSQARGETQYF
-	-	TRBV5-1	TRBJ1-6	TGCGCCAGCAGCTTCACTGCATCGACAGAAAGCAATTCACCCCTCCACTTT	CASSFTASTESNSPLHF
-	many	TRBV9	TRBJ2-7	TGTGCCAGCAGCGTAAGTTCCCAGGCCTACGAGCAGTACTTC	CASSVSSQAYEQYF
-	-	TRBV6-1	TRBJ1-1	TGTGCCAGCAGTGAGGGTTTTAACCCGGAAGCTTTCTTT	CASSEGFNPEAFF
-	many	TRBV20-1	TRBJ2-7	TGCAGTGCTAGCGCTAGCTCCTACGAGCAGTACTTC	CSASASSYEQYF
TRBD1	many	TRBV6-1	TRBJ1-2	TGTGCCAGCAGTGGATTCGGGACAGCGTATGGCTACACCTTC	CASSGFGTAYGYTF
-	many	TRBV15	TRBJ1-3	TGTGCCACCAGCAGAGTACGGGGACGCCTCTCTGGAAACACCATATATTTT	CATSRVRGRLSGNTIYF
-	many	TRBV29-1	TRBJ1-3	TGCAGCGTTGCCGACGGCGTCTCTGGAAACACCATATATTTT	CSVADGVSGNTIYF
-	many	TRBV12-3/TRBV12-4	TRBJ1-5	TGTGCCAGCAGTTTTGGGTTGTCAAATCAGCCCCAGCATTTT	CASSFGLSNQPQHF
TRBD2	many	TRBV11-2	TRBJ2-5	TGTGCCAGCAGCTTAGATCGGGAGGGGTCCCAGTACTTC	CASSLDREGSQYF
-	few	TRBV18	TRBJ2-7	TGTGCCAGCTCAGGCACTAGCTCATCTCACGAGCAGTACTTC	CASSGTSSSHEQYF
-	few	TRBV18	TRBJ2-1	TGTGCCAGCTCACCACCGTCCCGGGGTTCCTACAATGAGCAGTTCTTC	CASSPPSRGSYNEQFF
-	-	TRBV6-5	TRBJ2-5	TGTGCCAGCAGTTACTCTCGGGGGCTAGAGACCCAGTACTTC	CASSYSRGLETQYF
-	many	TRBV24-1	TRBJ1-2	TGTGCCACCAGTGACGCCGGCTATGGCTACACCTTC	CATSDAGYGYTF
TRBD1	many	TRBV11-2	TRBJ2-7	TGTGCCAGCAGTCCAAGGACAGGAGACGATTACGAGCAGTACTTC	CASSPRTGDDYEQYF
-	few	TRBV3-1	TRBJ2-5	TGTGCCAGCAGCTCCGGACGAGGAGGGGAGACCCAGTACTTC	CASSSGRGGETQYF
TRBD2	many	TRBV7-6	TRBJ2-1	TGTGCCAGCAGCCCCAGCGGGGGGAATTACAATGAGCAGTTCTTC	CASSPSGGNYNEQFF
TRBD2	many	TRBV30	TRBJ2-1	TGTGCCTGGAACCTAGCGGGGGGTTTCAATGAGCAGTTCTTC	CAWNLAGGFNEQFF
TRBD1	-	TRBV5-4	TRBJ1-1	TGTGCCAGCAGCTCCGGGGGCAGGGGGCGCCGGGTGGCTGAAGCTTTCTTT	CASSSGGRGRRVAEAFF
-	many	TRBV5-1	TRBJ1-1	TGCGCCAGCAACGCAGGGGAAAGGGTGACTGAAGCTTTCTTT	CASNAGERVTEAFF
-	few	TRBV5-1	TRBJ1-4	TGCGCCAGCAGCTTCAGCCGAGGGGCTAATGAAAAACTGTTTTTT	CASSFSRGANEKLFF
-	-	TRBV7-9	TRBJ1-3	TGTGCCAGCAGCCTCTACTGGGACGCAGGAACTGGAAACACCATATATTTT	CASSLYWDAGTGNTIYF
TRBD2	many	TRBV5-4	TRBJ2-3	TGTGCCAGCAGCCCGGGACTAGCGGACCTCTGGACAGATACGCAGTATTTT	CASSPGLADLWTDTQYF
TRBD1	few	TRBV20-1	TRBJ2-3	TGCAGTGCTAACCGGGACAGAGAGCAGTATTTT	CSANRDREQYF
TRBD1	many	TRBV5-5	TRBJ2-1	TGTGCCAGCAGGGGTTCCCAGGGGGCGCACTACAATGAGCAGTTCTTC	CASRGSQGAHYNEQFF
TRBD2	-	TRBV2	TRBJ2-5	TGTGCCAGCAGTGAAGTAGCGGGGGGGCAAGAGACCCAGTACTTC	CASSEVAGGQETQYF
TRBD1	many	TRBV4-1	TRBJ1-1	TGCGCCAGCAGCCTACAGGGGGCTAAGGATGAAGCTTTCTTT	CASSLQGAKDEAFF
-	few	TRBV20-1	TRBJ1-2	TGCAGTGCTAGCTCCGGGTCCTTCTATGGCTACACCTTC	CSASSGSFYGYTF
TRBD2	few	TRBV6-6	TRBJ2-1	TGTGCCAGCAGTTACCGGGGGGGCCCCTACAATGAGCAGTTCTTC	CASSYRGGPYNEQFF
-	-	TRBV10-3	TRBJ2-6	TGTGCCATCAGTGAGTCGCCAGGAAGCTCTGGGGCCAACGTCCTGACTTTC	CAISESPGSSGANVLTF
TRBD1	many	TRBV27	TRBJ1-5	TGTGCCAGCAGTCTAGGACAGGGAAGCGGCAATCAGCCCCAGCATTTT	CASSLGQGSGNQPQHF
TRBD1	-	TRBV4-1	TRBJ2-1	TGCGCCAGCAGCCAAGCTGGGACAGGGAATGAGCAGTTCTTC	CASSQAGTGNEQFF
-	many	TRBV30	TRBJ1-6	TGTGCCTGGAAAACAACCGGGACCGCGAATTCACCCCTCCACTTT	CAWKTTGTANSPLHF
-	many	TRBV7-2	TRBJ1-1	TGTGCCAGCAGCTTTTCCCCCCGGACTGAAGCTTTCTTT	CASSFSPRTEAFF
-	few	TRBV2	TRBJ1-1	TGTGCCAGCATGGACTTGGAAGCTTTCTTT	CASMDLEAFF
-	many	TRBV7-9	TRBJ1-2	TGTGCCAGCAGCTTACTCCCAGGGCGCAATGGCTACACCTTC	CASSLLPGRNGYTF
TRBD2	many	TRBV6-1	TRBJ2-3	TGTGCCAGCAGTGAAAACACAGCGGGGGACACAGATACGCAGTATTTT	CASSENTAGDTDTQYF
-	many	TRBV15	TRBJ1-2	TGTGCCACCAGCAGAATCACAACTAACTATGGCTACACCTTC	CATSRITTNYGYTF
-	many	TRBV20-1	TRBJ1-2	TGCAGTGCTGGGAAGGACTATGGCTACACCTTC	CSAGKDYGYTF
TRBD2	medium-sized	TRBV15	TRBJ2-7	TGTGCCACCAGCAGAGATAAACTAGCGGAATATCGTCAACTACCCTACGAGCAGTACTTC	CATSRDKLAEYRQLPYEQYF
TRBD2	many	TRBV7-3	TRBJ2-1	TGTGCCAGCAGCTTTCTAGCGGGGGGGCGAAATGAGCAGTTCTTC	CASSFLAGGRNEQFF
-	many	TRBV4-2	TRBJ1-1	TGTGCCAGCAGCCAAGGAAAGGGGGTCCCTATAGTCGGCGCTTTCTTT	CASSQGKGVPIVGAFF
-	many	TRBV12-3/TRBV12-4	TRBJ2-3	TGTGCCAGCAGTTTAGGGGTCCTTCGCACAGATACGCAGTATTTT	CASSLGVLRTDTQYF
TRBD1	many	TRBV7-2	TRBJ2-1	TGTGCCAGCAGCCTAATACAGGGGGCCTCATACAATGAGCAGTTCTTC	CASSLIQGASYNEQFF
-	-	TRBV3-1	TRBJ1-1	TGTACCAGCAGCCAAGGGGTCGGGCCTACAGCTTTCTTT	CTSSQGVGPTAFF